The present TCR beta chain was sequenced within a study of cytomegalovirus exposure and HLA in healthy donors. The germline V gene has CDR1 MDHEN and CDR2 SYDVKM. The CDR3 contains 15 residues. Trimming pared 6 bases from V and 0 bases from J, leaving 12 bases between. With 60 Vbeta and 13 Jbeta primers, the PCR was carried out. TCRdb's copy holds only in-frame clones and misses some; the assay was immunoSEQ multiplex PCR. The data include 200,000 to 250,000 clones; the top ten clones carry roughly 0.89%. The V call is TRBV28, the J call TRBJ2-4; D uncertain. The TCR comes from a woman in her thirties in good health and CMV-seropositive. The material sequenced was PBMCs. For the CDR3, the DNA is TGTGCCAGCAGAACCCTCACAGCAGCCAAAAACATTCAGTACTTC. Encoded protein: CASRTLTAAKNIQYF. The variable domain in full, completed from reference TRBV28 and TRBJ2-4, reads DVKVTQSSRYLVKRTGEKVFLECVQDMDHENMFWYRQDPGLGLRLIYFSYDVKMKEKGDIPEGYSVSREKKERFSLILESASTNQTSMYLCASRTLTAAKNIQYFGAGTRLSVL.